These T cell receptor beta chains were read from a single sample in a study of T cell repertoires in cytomegalovirus infection. What these receptors recognize is not known. MiXCR, run by TCRdb on the reads, gives a single entry per CDR3 protein. The sample lists fewer than 1,000,000 distinct CDR3 sequences; roughly 30% were seen once. The sequenced sample was cultured CD8+ T cells from PBMCs, obtained from culture after CMV antigen stimulation. These receptors were collected from a human donor in good health (CMV status not recorded). Some clones in this sample may be carry-over from other donors' samples. Each CDR3 is given with its conserved first and last residue. Fields, in order: clone size, V gene, D gene, J gene, CDR3 DNA, CDR3 protein. A D gene is named only where the DNA matches it firmly. Not all rows give a size; the values are once, few, many and, for expanded clones, a class.

clone size: few
V gene: TRBV7-9
D gene: -
J gene: TRBJ1-2
CDR3 DNA: TGTGCCAGCAGCTTATCTGCAAATGGCTACACCTTC
CDR3 protein: CASSLSANGYTF

clone size: -
V gene: TRBV27
D gene: -
J gene: TRBJ1-1
CDR3 DNA: TGTGCCAGCAGTTCCCTAAGGGAAGTCGTAGAGACTGAAGCTTTCTTT
CDR3 protein: CASSSLREVVETEAFF

clone size: few
V gene: TRBV6-1
D gene: -
J gene: TRBJ2-4
CDR3 DNA: TGTGCCAGCACCCCCCAGAGGGCGGGGGCGGCCAAAAACATTCAGTACTTC
CDR3 protein: CASTPQRAGAAKNIQYF

clone size: -
V gene: TRBV12-3/TRBV12-4
D gene: -
J gene: TRBJ2-2
CDR3 DNA: TGTGCCAGCAGTTTAGCGGTAGAGGTATACCCCGGGGAGCTGTTTTTT
CDR3 protein: CASSLAVEVYPGELFF

clone size: -
V gene: TRBV3-1
D gene: TRBD1
J gene: TRBJ2-3
CDR3 DNA: TGTGCCAGCAGCCGGACAGGGTTTGTTGCAGATACGCAGTATTTT
CDR3 protein: CASSRTGFVADTQYF

clone size: few
V gene: TRBV6-1
D gene: -
J gene: TRBJ2-5
CDR3 DNA: TGTGCCAGCAGTACCAGACATCCCTCGTACCAAGAGACCCAGTACTTC
CDR3 protein: CASSTRHPSYQETQYF

clone size: -
V gene: TRBV27
D gene: -
J gene: TRBJ2-7
CDR3 DNA: TGTGCCAGCAGTAATACTAGGGGATACGAGCAGTACTTC
CDR3 protein: CASSNTRGYEQYF

clone size: few
V gene: TRBV11-2
D gene: TRBD1
J gene: TRBJ2-5
CDR3 DNA: TGTGCCAGCAGCTCAAGCCCAGGGGGAGAGACCCAGTACTTC
CDR3 protein: CASSSSPGGETQYF

clone size: -
V gene: TRBV28
D gene: -
J gene: TRBJ2-7
CDR3 DNA: TGTGCCAGCAGTTTAGTGGGGGGCGAAAAATACGAGCAGTACTTC
CDR3 protein: CASSLVGGEKYEQYF

clone size: few
V gene: TRBV9
D gene: -
J gene: TRBJ1-2
CDR3 DNA: TGTGCCAGCAGCGTAGAGGACAGTAACTATGGCTACACCTTC
CDR3 protein: CASSVEDSNYGYTF

clone size: many
V gene: TRBV7-2
D gene: -
J gene: TRBJ1-1
CDR3 DNA: TGTGCCAGCAGCTTAGAGATGGTGGACACTGAAGCTTTCTTT
CDR3 protein: CASSLEMVDTEAFF

clone size: -
V gene: TRBV10-3
D gene: -
J gene: TRBJ2-6
CDR3 DNA: TGTGCCATCAGGAGAGCAACAGCCTCTGGGGCCAACGTCCTGACTTTC
CDR3 protein: CAIRRATASGANVLTF

clone size: few
V gene: TRBV6-5
D gene: -
J gene: TRBJ1-1
CDR3 DNA: TGTGCCAGCAGTTACTCACACCCTGATACTGAAGCTTTCTTT
CDR3 protein: CASSYSHPDTEAFF

clone size: -
V gene: TRBV6-1
D gene: -
J gene: TRBJ2-7
CDR3 DNA: TGTGCCAGCAGTGAAGGAGCAGGGTATCCCTACGAGCAGTACTTC
CDR3 protein: CASSEGAGYPYEQYF

clone size: -
V gene: TRBV12-3/TRBV12-4
D gene: TRBD2
J gene: TRBJ2-7
CDR3 DNA: TGTGCCAGCAGTTGGGGGGGGGGCGAGCAGTACTTC
CDR3 protein: CASSWGGGEQYF